The 3 T cell receptor beta chains below were found in one sample sequenced in a study of cytomegalovirus exposure and HLA in healthy donors (dated by TCRdb to between 2016 and 2019). Library prep was done by the immunoSEQ multiplex PCR assay. For the multiplex PCR, a mixture combining 60 forward primers for TCR Vbeta segments and 13 reverse primers for TCR Jbeta segments was used. TCRdb mirrors the immuneACCESS table, restricted to in-frame sequences. Some clones are absent from its copies; in checked studies, under half trace to an unresolved V gene, and the reason for the others is unknown. Here the sample has roughly 140,000 clones; around 80% occur a single time. Jointly, the top ten make up over 1.3% of the sample. Input material: PBMCs. The receptors here all came from a man younger than 35 in good health and CMV-seronegative.

Details on this clone: The sample has other DNA sequences that encode this CDR3 too. The chain employs TRBV27 and TRBJ2-1; maybe TRBD2 (6 bases). CDR3 length equals 13 residues. V lost 8 bases and J 9 bases, leaving 17 bases between the germline ends. Per germline, CDR1 MNHEY and CDR2 SMNVEV (reference sequence). The CDR3 DNA follows: TGTGCCAGCCGGCCCCCGGGGGACTTTGAGCAGTTCTTC. Translated: CASRPPGDFEQFF.

The V call is TRBV27, the J call TRBJ1-2; 8 bases match TRBD1. In germline, CDR1 is MNHEY, CDR2 SMNVEV (reference sequence). After removal of 6 bases from V and 7 bases from J, the junction contained 7 bases not matched to a gene. This CDR3 is 13 amino acids long. Here the CDR3 reads CASSYQGAVGYTF. The CDR3 nucleotides are TGTGCCAGCAGCTATCAGGGGGCTGTTGGCTACACCTTC.

This sequence joins TRBV4-3 and TRBJ2-1; tentative D call: TRBD1 (6 bases). Between the trimmed V and J ends, which lost 2 bases and 2 bases, there was a span of 10 bases. Germline loops: CDR1 LGHNA, CDR2 YSLEER. CDR3 length equals 15 residues. The CDR3: CASSQNRVTYNEQFF. CDR3 sequence (DNA): TGCGCCAGCAGCCAAAACAGGGTTACCTACAATGAGCAGTTCTTC.